The 29 T cell receptor beta chains below were found in one sample sequenced in a study of T cells in Graves' hyperthyroidism and ophthalmopathy (dated by TCRdb to the late 2010s). The library was obtained by multiplex PCR. For sequencing, an Illumina HiSeq 2000 was employed. Amplification of TCR beta CDR3 regions was carried out from RNA transcripts. A first-round RT-PCR of the TCR CDR3 used the HTBI primer set with the Qiagen OneStep RT-PCR kit. The public sequencing data were trimmed at Q25 with fastp and processed into clonotypes with MiXCR by TCRdb, which kept only in-frame beta chains. One record per CDR3 amino acid sequence lists the most common genes and DNA. The sample table holds more than 550,000 distinct CDR3 sequences, of which around 20% were seen once. The ten largest account for over 15% of the sample. Sequenced material: blood. These receptors all come from a woman between 50 and 59 years old with Graves' hyperthyroidism that later progressed to Graves' ophthalmopathy.

There are a few counts of this clonotype. This chain uses TRBV14 with TRBJ1-2; no firm D call. CDR1 is SGHDN, CDR2 FVKESK, per germline. Trimming shortened V by 0 bases and J by 7 bases, and 18 bases separated the two germline ends. The CDR3 is made up of 16 amino acids. In DNA form, the CDR3 reads TGTGCCAGCAGCCAAGATCACGGGTACCCCACCGGTGGCTACACCTTC. Translated: CASSQDHGYPTGGYTF.

This clonotype was recorded many times. The CDR3 loop reads CASSQSRWGADTQYF. As DNA, the CDR3 is TGTGCCAGCAGCCAATCGCGCTGGGGGGCAGATACGCAGTATTTT. The V gene is TRBV3-1, the J gene TRBJ2-3; tentatively, D is TRBD2 (6 bases). Germline CDR1 reads LGHDT; CDR2 reads YNNKEL (reference sequence). The CDR3 is 15 residues long. Trimming pared 2 bases from V and 4 bases from J, leaving 13 bases between.

V is TRBV11-2 and J is TRBJ2-1, with D possibly being TRBD2 (6 bases). The CDR3 sequence is 13 residues long. The V end lost 7 bases, the J end lost 9 bases, and 16 bases lay between the germline ends. The germline V gene encodes CDR1 SGHAT and CDR2 FQNNGV. CDR3 sequence (DNA): TGTGCCAGCACCAAACATGGGGGGAGTGAGCAGTTCTTC. Translated, it gives CASTKHGGSEQFF. Supplemented by reference TRBV11-2 and TRBJ2-1, the full variable domain reads EAGVAQSPRYKIIEKRQSVAFWCNPISGHATLYWYQQILGQGPKLLIQFQNNGVVDDSQLPKDRFSAERLKGVDSTLKIQPAKLEDSAVYLCASTKHGGSEQFFGPGTRLTVL.

The genes are TRBV24-1 and TRBJ1-5; maybe TRBD1 (5 bases). The germline V and J ends were trimmed by 4 bases and 4 bases, with 16 bases remaining between them. Germline V gives CDR1 KGHDR, CDR2 SFDVKD. The CDR3 consists of 16 residues. Here the CDR3 DNA reads TGTGCCACCAGTGAGGGGGGACTAGAGGGGAATCAGCCCCAGCATTTT. Its translation is CATSEGGLEGNQPQHF.

The sample holds a few counts of this clonotype. This rearrangement joins TRBV15 to TRBJ1-4; a weak D match, TRBD1 (6 bases). This CDR3 has 16 amino acids. V was cut by 0 bases and J by 8 bases, with 16 bases left in between. From germline, CDR1 is LNHNV and CDR2 YYDKDF (reference sequence). The chain's CDR3 is CATSRDGRGAGEKLFF. The DNA for the CDR3 is TGTGCCACCAGCAGAGATGGTCGGGGGGCGGGCGAAAAACTGTTTTTT. Supplemented by reference TRBV15 and TRBJ1-4, the full variable domain reads DAMVIQNPRYQVTQFGKPVTLSCSQTLNHNVMYWYQQKSSQAPKLLFHYYDKDFNNEADTPDNFQSRRPNTSFCFLDIRSPGLGDTAMYLCATSRDGRGAGEKLFFGSGTQLSVL.

On this clonotype itself: Given a much more abundant clone one base away, this may be a read error. This rearrangement joins TRBV13 to TRBJ2-7; no clear D. The CDR3 extends over 15 amino acids. V gave up 5 bases and J gave up 3 bases, with 17 bases separating them. From germline, CDR1 is PRHDT and CDR2 FYEKMQ (reference sequence). The CDR3 nucleotides are TGTGCCAGCAGCGCCCGGAACAGAGGAGACTACGAGCAGTACTTC. As protein: CASSARNRGDYEQYF.

The J gene is TRBJ2-7, the V gene TRBV6-5; 9 bases line up with TRBD1. The junction had 5 bases not matched to a gene; V was cut back by 0 bases and J by 5 bases. The CDR3 has 15 residues. From germline, CDR1 is MNHEY and CDR2 SVGAGI. The CDR3 DNA follows: TGTGCCAGCAGTTACTCGCGGGACAGGGACCACGAGCAGTACTTC. This gives the protein CASSYSRDRDHEQYF.

The V and J genes are TRBV29-1 and TRBJ1-1; a possible D gene is TRBD1 (6 bases). CDR1 SQVTM and CDR2 ANQGSEA come from the germline V gene. The CDR3 sequence is 15 residues long. Trimming cost V 4 bases and J 0 bases, with 15 bases left between them. The CDR3 nucleotides read TGCAGCGTTGGAGGGCAGGGGACAATGAACACTGAAGCTTTCTTT. It yields the protein CSVGGQGTMNTEAFF.

This clonotype has more than one count but fewer than ten. The chain links TRBV6-2 or TRBV6-3 to TRBJ1-5; D remains unclear. This CDR3 has 16 residues. Germline CDR1 is MNHEY and CDR2 is SVGEGT. V lost 0 bases and J lost 4, with 13 bases in between. This CDR3 is CASSYSRTVINQPQHF. In DNA form, the CDR3 reads TGTGCCAGCAGTTACTCAAGGACGGTTATTAATCAGCCCCAGCATTTT.

At least ten counts were recorded for this clonotype. The rearrangement joins TRBV3-1 to TRBJ1-6; D unclear. The germline CDR1 and CDR2 sequences are LGHDT and YNNKEL (reference sequence). V lost 1 base to trimming and J lost 6 bases, with 4 bases between them. This CDR3 is 13 amino acids long. The chain's CDR3 is CASSQGSNSPLHF. The CDR3, as DNA: TGTGCCAGCAGCCAAGGAAGTAATTCACCCCTCCACTTT. Full variable domain (rest looked up from reference TRBV3-1 and TRBJ1-6): DTAVSQTPKYLVTQMGNDKSIKCEQNLGHDTMYWYKQDSKKFLKIMFSYNNKELIINETVPNRFSPKSPDKAHLNLHINSLELGDSAVYFCASSQGSNSPLHFGNGTRLTVT.

This clonotype was seen a handful of times. The V gene is TRBV27, the J gene TRBJ2-7; either TRBD1 or TRBD2 may supply D (6 bases each). In germline, CDR1 is MNHEY, CDR2 SMNVEV (reference sequence). CDR3 size: 13 residues. Deletions cut 6 bases from V and 6 bases from J, with 15 bases between. The CDR3 loop is CASSLRGDGEQYF. CDR3 nucleotide sequence: TGTGCCAGCAGCCTGAGGGGGGATGGCGAGCAGTACTTC.

This clonotype was recorded many times. The chain has TRBV3-1 and TRBJ2-2, with D possibly matching TRBD2 (6 bases). The CDR3 covers 16 residues. In germline, CDR1 is LGHDT, CDR2 YNNKEL (reference sequence). V lost 4 bases to trimming and J lost 4 bases, with 16 bases between them. The DNA of the CDR3 is TGTGCCAGCAGCCCCCGGAGGGGTGCAATCACCGGGGAGCTGTTTTTT. This encodes CASSPRRGAITGELFF.

This sequence joins TRBV12-3 or TRBV12-4 and TRBJ1-3; 7 nucleotides agree with TRBD1. The length of the CDR3 is 17 residues. J gave up 4 bases and V 5 bases, and 14 bases lay outside the gene matches. CDR3 DNA sequence: TGTGCCAGCAGTCCCAGACAGGGATCTACGGACGGAAACACCATATATTTT. It codes for CASSPRQGSTDGNTIYF.

At least ten counts were recorded for this clonotype. V and J are TRBV3-1 and TRBJ2-5; weak D call: TRBD2 (5 bases). The V end was cut by 0 bases, the J end by 7 bases, with 15 bases between. The CDR3 has 15 amino acids. Per the germline V gene, CDR1 is LGHDT and CDR2 is YNNKEL (reference sequence). In DNA, the CDR3 is TGTGCCAGCAGCCAAGATCGCCCCCGCCGGGGGACCCAGTACTTC. This translates into CASSQDRPRRGTQYF.

A word on this clonotype: A much larger clone lies a single base off, so this may be a read error. The chain combines TRBV2 with TRBJ1-1, with a tentative D call TRBD1 (6 bases). This CDR3 region has 13 residues. CDR1 is SNHLY, CDR2 FYNNEI, per germline. Trimming removed 11 bases at V and 0 bases at J, with 13 bases between. The CDR3 region has the DNA TGTGCCGGGAGTCCAGGGGTGAACACTGAAGCTTTCTTT. It specifies CAGSPGVNTEAFF.

This clonotype was found a few times. The chain joins TRBV29-1 to TRBJ1-2; the D gene is possibly TRBD1 (6 bases). V shed 4 bases and J shed 8 bases, with 20 bases lying between them. The germline CDR1 and CDR2 sequences are SQVTM and ANQGSEA. CDR3 size: 14 residues. CDR3 DNA: TGCAGCGTTGGCCAGGGGCAGGGAACTCGCGGCTACACCTTC. It encodes CSVGQGQGTRGYTF.

This clonotype was seen a handful of times. Germline and junction disagree at one end, which may indicate a read error. This chain links TRBV6-1 with TRBJ2-5, with no clear D. The CDR3 extends over 14 amino acids. CDR1 is MNHNS, CDR2 SASEGT, per germline. The CDR3 sequence: CANSEVVGMKTQYF. For the CDR3, the DNA is TGTGCCAACAGTGAAGTCGTAGGGATGAAGACCCAGTACTTC.

This clonotype was seen only a few times. CDR3: CASRRAGNSYEQYF. The CDR3 DNA sequence: TGTGCCTCGCGTCGGGCTGGAAACTCCTACGAGCAGTACTTC. This rearrangement joins TRBV2 to TRBJ2-7; D call uncertain. Germline lookup yields CDR1 SNHLY and CDR2 FYNNEI. The CDR3 length is 14 residues. The V end lost 11 bases, the J end lost 0 bases, and 17 bases lay between the germline ends.

This clonotype was seen many times. The genes are TRBV6-1 and TRBJ2-5; 7 nucleotides align to TRBD1. J was trimmed by 7 bases and V by 10 bases; bases with no gene match: 9. CDR3 size: 12 residues. Looked up from germline, CDR1 is MNHNS and CDR2 is SASEGT. In DNA, the CDR3 is TGTGCCATTAGACAGGGCGCCGGGACCCAGTACTTC. Translating gives CAIRQGAGTQYF.

A few counts support this clonotype. The CDR3 sequence: CAISKGVANEKLFF. CDR3 DNA: TGTGCCATCAGCAAGGGTGTTGCTAATGAAAAACTGTTTTTT. The V gene is TRBV10-3, the J gene TRBJ1-4; D not resolved. The V and J ends lost 6 bases and 3 bases respectively, with 11 bases between them. This CDR3 has 14 amino acids. The V gene's germline CDR1 is ENHRY and CDR2 SYGVKD.

This clonotype was counted many times. The chain couples TRBV7-3 to TRBJ2-5, with D possibly being TRBD2 (6 bases). The CDR3 is 13 amino acids. Deletions cut 10 bases from V and 1 base from J, with 13 bases between. Germline CDR1 and CDR2: SGHTA and FQGTGA. DNA of the CDR3: TGTGCCACCTCCCGGGGGTTCCAAGAGACCCAGTACTTC. It is translated as CATSRGFQETQYF.

Only a few counts were recorded for this clonotype. The rearrangement uses TRBV3-1 and TRBJ1-2; no definite D call. The germline CDR1 and CDR2 sequences are LGHDT and YNNKEL (reference sequence). The length of the CDR3 is 15 residues. The ends were cut back, 0 bases at V and 2 bases at J, with 10 bases in the middle. The CDR3, as DNA: TGTGCCAGCAGCCAAGATCTTACCAGAAACTATGGCTACACCTTC. Translating it yields CASSQDLTRNYGYTF.

This rearrangement joins TRBV29-1 to TRBJ2-1, with a weak D call TRBD2 (7 bases). The CDR3 covers 11 residues. Per germline, CDR1 SQVTM and CDR2 ANQGSEA. V lost 7 bases to trimming and J lost 9 bases, with 13 bases between them. The CDR3 here is CSGGGASEQFF. DNA of the CDR3: TGCAGCGGGGGGGGGGCAAGTGAGCAGTTCTTC.

The chain recombines TRBV6-5 with TRBJ1-1; TRBD1 aligns across 9 bases. The CDR3 loop spans 13 amino acids. The trim removed 0 bases at V and 8 bases at J, leaving 1 base unmatched. CDR1 is MNHEY and CDR2 is SVGAGI in the germline V gene. The CDR3 region is CASSYSGTGEAFF. As DNA, the CDR3 is TGTGCCAGCAGTTACTCCGGGACAGGGGAAGCTTTCTTT.

This clonotype was counted between two and nine times. The chain couples TRBV6-2 or TRBV6-3 to TRBJ1-3; no reliable D call. This CDR3 contains 13 residues. V was shortened by 5 bases and J by 0 bases, with 5 bases between the two germline ends. Germline V gene data show CDR1 as MNHEY and CDR2 as SVGEGT. CDR3 region: CASSRYSGNTIYF. The CDR3 nucleotides are TGTGCCAGCAGTAGGTACTCTGGAAACACCATATATTTT.

This clonotype came up many times. The rearrangement links TRBV7-8 to TRBJ2-3, with 10 bases that match TRBD2. Germline values: CDR1 SGHVS, CDR2 FQNEAQ. The V and J ends lost 5 bases and 2 bases, in that order; junction bases with no gene match: 4. This CDR3 comprises 15 residues. The CDR3 bases are TGTGCCAGCAGCACTAGCGGGGACCTCACAGATACGCAGTATTTT. Its protein product is CASSTSGDLTDTQYF. The full variable domain, in which reference TRBV7-8 and TRBJ2-3 provide the parts outside the CDR3, is GAGVSQSPRYKVAKRGQDVALRCDPISGHVSLFWYQQALGQGPEFLTYFQNEAQLDKSGLPSDRFFAERPEGSVSTLKIQRTQQEDSAVYLCASSTSGDLTDTQYFGPGTRLTVL.

The V gene is TRBV4-1, the J gene TRBJ2-5, with TRBD1 identical over 7 bases. Germline CDR1 is MGHRA and CDR2 is YSYEKL. The junction had 8 bases not matched to a gene; V was cut back by 0 bases and J by 7 bases. CDR3 length: 15 residues. CDR3 sequence (DNA): TGCGCCAGCAGCCAAGATCCCGGGACAGTAAGGACCCAGTACTTC. This translates into CASSQDPGTVRTQYF.

This clonotype was observed at least ten times. The rearrangement joins TRBV11-2 to TRBJ2-7, with 10 bases matching TRBD1. Germline trimming cut 1 base from V and 3 bases from J; bases unmatched to any gene: 3. In germline, CDR1 is SGHAT, CDR2 FQNNGV. The CDR3 length is 15 residues. CDR3 DNA: TGTGCCAGCAGCTTAGGAGGGACAGGGGTCTACGAGCAGTACTTC. This gives the protein CASSLGGTGVYEQYF.

This clonotype was detected ten times or more. The genes are TRBV5-1 and TRBJ2-3, with D perhaps matching TRBD2 (5 bases). The CDR3 spans 14 residues. V was trimmed by 9 bases and J by 2 bases, leaving 16 bases between them. The germline V gene encodes CDR1 SGHRS and CDR2 YFSETQ. CDR3: CATAWEPLTDTQYF. The CDR3 bases are TGCGCCACGGCGTGGGAGCCTCTCACAGATACGCAGTATTTT.